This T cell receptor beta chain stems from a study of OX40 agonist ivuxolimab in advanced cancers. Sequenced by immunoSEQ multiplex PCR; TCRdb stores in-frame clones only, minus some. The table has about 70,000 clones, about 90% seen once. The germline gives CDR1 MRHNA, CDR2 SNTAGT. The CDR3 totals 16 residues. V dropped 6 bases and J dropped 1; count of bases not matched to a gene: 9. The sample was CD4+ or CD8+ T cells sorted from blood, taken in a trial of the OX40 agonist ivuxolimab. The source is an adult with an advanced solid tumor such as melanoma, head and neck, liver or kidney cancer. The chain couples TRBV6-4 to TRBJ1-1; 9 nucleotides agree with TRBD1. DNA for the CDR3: TGTGCCAGCAGCGCGGGACAGGGATTCCGGAACACTGAAGCTTTCTTT. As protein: CASSAGQGFRNTEAFF.